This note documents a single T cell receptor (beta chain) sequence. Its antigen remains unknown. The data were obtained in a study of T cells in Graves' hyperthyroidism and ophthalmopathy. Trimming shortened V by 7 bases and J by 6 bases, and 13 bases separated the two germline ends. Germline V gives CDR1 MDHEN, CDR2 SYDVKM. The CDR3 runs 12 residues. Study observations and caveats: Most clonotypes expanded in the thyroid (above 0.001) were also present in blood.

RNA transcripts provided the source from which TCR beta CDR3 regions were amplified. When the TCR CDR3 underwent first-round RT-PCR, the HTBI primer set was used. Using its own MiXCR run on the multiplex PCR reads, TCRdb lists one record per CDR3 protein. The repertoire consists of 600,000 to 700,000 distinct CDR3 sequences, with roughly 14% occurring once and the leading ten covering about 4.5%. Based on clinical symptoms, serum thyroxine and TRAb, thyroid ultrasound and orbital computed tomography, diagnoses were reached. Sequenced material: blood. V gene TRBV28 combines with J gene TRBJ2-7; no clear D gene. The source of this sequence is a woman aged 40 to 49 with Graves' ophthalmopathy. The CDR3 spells CASTQRRSEQYF. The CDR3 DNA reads TGTGCCAGCACCCAACGCCGGTCCGAGCAGTACTTC.